The clone carrying this T cell receptor beta chain was counted at least ten times. The CDR3 is 17 residues long. Germline V gene data show CDR1 as SGHTA and CDR2 as FQGNSA. Trimming removed 5 bases from V and 6 bases from J; junction bases left unmatched: 15. The data were obtained in a study of read filtering for tumor transcriptome and immune sequencing. Background on the study: The cohort had roughly 16 men and over eleven women aged about 45 to 80, mean about 66 years.

Bone marrow was sampled from every patient at the time of active disease. From 400 to 450 ng of RNA, a library with molecular barcoded alpha/delta and beta/gamma adaptors was made. TCRdb reprocessed the reads with MiXCR, giving one entry per CDR3 protein. The table lists about 46,000 distinct CDR3 sequences, less than 15% of them singletons. The chain has TRBV7-2 and TRBJ2-2; TRBD1 aligns across 7 bases. The receptor's source is a donor older than 35 with multiple myeloma. Sequenced input: a population of CD138-negative cells sorted from bone marrow. The CDR3 region is CASSGLPPRGHPGELFF. CDR3 DNA: TGTGCCAGCAGCGGCTTGCCGCCGAGGGGGCATCCCGGGGAGCTGTTTTTT.